A single sample is the source of the 2 T cell receptor beta chains below, sequenced in a study of T cell changes during pregnancy in multiple sclerosis. Some clones are missing from TCRdb's copy, which holds only in-frame ones; the method was immunoSEQ multiplex PCR. The table includes 50,000 to 65,000 clones, approximately 94% detected once. This specimen was CD8+ T cells from peripheral blood mononuclear cells, taken in the second trimester of pregnancy. The receptors stem from a female donor with multiple sclerosis, enrolled in a pregnancy study.

The V and J genes are TRBV4-1 and TRBJ2-2; TRBD2 aligns across 7 bases. CDR3 length: 15 residues. Unmatched junction bases numbered 7, after V lost 1 base and J lost 8 bases. Per the germline V gene, CDR1 is MGHRA and CDR2 is YSYEKL. CDR3 protein: CASSQVGGSSGELFF. In nucleotides, the CDR3 is TGCGCCAGCAGCCAAGTCGGCGGGAGTTCTGGGGAGCTGTTTTTT.

V gene TRBV7-2 combines with J gene TRBJ2-1; 7 bases fit TRBD2. CDR1 and CDR2 (germline): SGHTA, FQGNSA. The ends lost 2 bases at V and 5 bases at J; junction bases unmatched: 3. The CDR3 extends over 14 amino acids. The CDR3 loop reads CASSLRLADNEQFF. In DNA, the CDR3 is TGTGCCAGCAGCTTACGGCTAGCGGACAATGAGCAGTTCTTC.